This T cell receptor (beta chain) was recorded in a study of cytomegalovirus exposure and HLA in healthy donors. Study-level information: Approximately 85 million unique TCRs from HLA-typed donors were held in an early data release. General study findings and limits: A later analysis linked around 17,000 TCR beta sequences to HLA alleles at 0.05 false discovery rate. A later analysis found TCR association rates differed by HLA locus, highest for DRB1 and lowest for HLA-C. A cluster of highly shared sequence variants was likely a sequencing artifact.

In germline, CDR1 is SGHRS, CDR2 YFSETQ. CDR3 size: 16 residues. V lost 0 bases, J lost 4 bases, and 16 bases lay in between. A word on this clone: Its matching antigen is unknown.

The PCR used 60 Vbeta and 13 Jbeta primers. This table comes from immunoSEQ multiplex PCR, and its TCRdb copy is limited to in-frame clones, with some not included. Of roughly 170,000 clones detected, under 85% appear once; the ten largest clones hold 1.5% to 2%. The sequenced material came from PBMCs. The source is a woman aged 30 to 39 in good health and CMV-seronegative. This chain joins TRBV5-1 and TRBJ1-2; D is uncertain. The CDR3 DNA reads TGCGCCAGCAGCTTGGAGTCAGGCAGCTATAGCTATGGCTACACCTTC. Residues: CASSLESGSYSYGYTF.